These T cell receptor beta chains were read from a single sample in a study of radiotherapy plus CTLA-4 blockade in lung cancer. The data were produced by immunoSEQ multiplex PCR, yet TCRdb's version contains in-frame clones alone and is incomplete. This sample has some 110,000 clones, with about four fifths found just once. The sample was peripheral blood, taken from a patient treated with radiotherapy plus ipilimumab. The receptors stem from a human donor with non-small cell lung cancer who had a partial response to radiotherapy plus ipilimumab. The CDR3 runs from the conserved cysteine through the conserved F or W. A D gene is named only where the DNA matches it firmly. Not all rows give a size; the values are once, few, many and, for expanded clones, a class.

TRBJ2-3	.	.	TRBV21-1	TGTGCCAGCAGCAAAAGGCAACCGGGACAACTAAGCACAGATACGCAGTATTTT	CASSKRQPGQLSTDTQYF
TRBJ1-1	.	TRBD1	TRBV5-4	TGTGCCAGCAGCCCGGGACAGGGAGGAGGGAACACTGAAGCTTTCTTT	CASSPGQGGGNTEAFF
TRBJ2-7	.	TRBD2	TRBV7-2	TGTGCCAGCAGCTTAGGGGGGACTAGCGGGAGAAGGGGGTACGAGCAGTACTTC	CASSLGGTSGRRGYEQYF
TRBJ2-2	.	TRBD2	TRBV28	TGTGCCAGCACCGGCGGGAGGGCTTTAACCGGGGAGCTGTTTTTT	CASTGGRALTGELFF
TRBJ2-1	.	.	TRBV7-9	TGTGCCAGCAGCCCACCCTTCTGGCGGGCCGACAATGAGCAGTTCTTC	CASSPPFWRADNEQFF
TRBJ2-1	.	.	TRBV6-1	TGTGCCAGCAGTGAAGCGGAGACGAGGCAGTTCTTC	CASSEAETRQFF
TRBJ2-1	.	TRBD2	TRBV20-1	TGCCGGTGCGGGAGTCTAAATGAGCAGTTCTTC	CRCGSLNEQFF
TRBJ2-5	.	.	TRBV4-1	TGCGCCAGCAGCCAAGCGGAGACCCAGTACTTC	CASSQAETQYF
TRBJ2-2	.	TRBD1	TRBV18	TGTGCCAGCTCACTCTCCGGGACAGAGAACACCGGGGAGCTGTTTTTT	CASSLSGTENTGELFF
TRBJ1-1	.	.	TRBV6-6	TGTGCCAGCACCCCTTGGGGACAGAACACTGAAGCTTTCTTT	CASTPWGQNTEAFF
TRBJ1-6	once	.	TRBV27	TGTGCCAGCAGGGCCCACACGCCCTATAATTCACCCCTCCACTTT	CASRAHTPYNSPLHF
TRBJ2-1	.	TRBD2	TRBV6-1	TGTGCCAGCAGTGAAACCAGCGGGAGATTCAATGAGCAGTTCTTC	CASSETSGRFNEQFF
TRBJ2-1	.	TRBD2	TRBV18	TGTGCCAGCTCCCAAACGGGGGGTGAGCAGTTCTTC	CASSQTGGEQFF
TRBJ1-1	.	TRBD1	TRBV6-1	TGTGCCAGCAGTGAAGTTCCCAGGGGGGCTTTCTTT	CASSEVPRGAFF
TRBJ1-5	.	.	TRBV6-1	TGTGCCAGCAGTGACCCCGGTGGTCAGCCCCAGCATTTT	CASSDPGGQPQHF
TRBJ2-5	.	TRBD2	TRBV9	TGTGCCAGCAGCGTAGGGGCGGGAGGAATAGGAGAGACCCAGTACTTC	CASSVGAGGIGETQYF
TRBJ2-5	.	.	TRBV15	TGTGCCACCAGCAGTCCCGGCCCGACGGAGGGAGAGACCCAGTACTTC	CATSSPGPTEGETQYF
TRBJ2-4	.	TRBD2	TRBV11-3	TGTGCCAGCAGCTCGGGACTAGCGGGAGAGGTTCAGTACTTC	CASSSGLAGEVQYF
TRBJ2-7	.	TRBD1	TRBV27	TGTGCCAGCAGTTTGGAACAGGGGGCTTACGAGCAGTACTTC	CASSLEQGAYEQYF
TRBJ1-1	.	.	TRBV7-8	TGTGCCAGCACCTCCGGGACTCTGAACACTGAAGCTTTCTTT	CASTSGTLNTEAFF
TRBJ2-1	.	TRBD2	TRBV7-2	TGTGCCAGCAGCACTAGCGGGAACTCCTACAATGAGCAGTTCTTC	CASSTSGNSYNEQFF
TRBJ2-2	.	TRBD2	TRBV7-9	TGTGCCAGCAGCCAAGCGGGAGCGGCCGGGGAGCTGTTTTTT	CASSQAGAAGELFF
TRBJ2-3	.	TRBD1	TRBV7-8	TGTGCCAGCAGCCCCCCCCGACAGGGGGCATCAGATACGCAGTATTTT	CASSPPRQGASDTQYF
TRBJ1-4	.	.	TRBV7-9	TGTGCCAGCAGCTCAGGGTCCGCAACTAATGAAAAACTGTTTTTT	CASSSGSATNEKLFF
TRBJ1-1	few	.	TRBV6-5	TGTGCCAGCAGTTCGGTCGACACTGAAGCTTTCTTT	CASSSVDTEAFF
TRBJ1-1	.	TRBD1	TRBV5-1	TGCGCCAGCAGCATAAGACAGGGGACGAACACTGAAGCTTTCTTT	CASSIRQGTNTEAFF
TRBJ2-3	.	.	TRBV2	TGTGCCAGCAGTCCGTATGGCATGTCTAGCACAGATACGCAGTATTTT	CASSPYGMSSTDTQYF
TRBJ1-3	.	.	TRBV30	TGTGCCTGTCAGCGGGAGCCTGGAAACACCATATATTTT	CACQREPGNTIYF
TRBJ2-6	few	.	TRBV6-5	TGTGCCAGCACTAGGCAGAGCTCTGGGGCCAACGTCCTGACTTTC	CASTRQSSGANVLTF
TRBJ2-3	.	TRBD2	TRBV4-2	TGTGCCAGCAGCCAAGGGGGAACGGGCGGGAGAAGGGTCACAGATACGCAGTATTTT	CASSQGGTGGRRVTDTQYF
TRBJ1-1	.	.	TRBV7-2	TGTGCCAGCAGCCTACAGGGCTCTGTCGGTGAAGCTTTCTTT	CASSLQGSVGEAFF
TRBJ2-3	.	.	TRBV5-1	TGCGCCAGCAGCTTAGGACAGACTAGCACAGATACGCAGTATTTT	CASSLGQTSTDTQYF
TRBJ2-2	.	TRBD1	TRBV7-8	TGTGCCAGCAGCACGCGGACAGGGCACACCGGGGAGCTGTTTTTT	CASSTRTGHTGELFF
TRBJ1-5	.	.	TRBV27	TGTGCCAGCAGTTTATCATCGCCGGGGCAGCCCCAGCATTTT	CASSLSSPGQPQHF
TRBJ2-1	.	.	TRBV7-3	TGTGCCAGCAGCCCCTCCCCGGGTTTCCTCTCCTACAATGAGCAGTTCTTC	CASSPSPGFLSYNEQFF
TRBJ2-1	once	TRBD2	TRBV4-1	TGCGCCAGCAGCCAAGCGACTAGCGGTTATACCCCTATAAGCGAGCAGTTCTTC	CASSQATSGYTPISEQFF
TRBJ1-4	.	TRBD1	TRBV5-8	TGTGCCAGCAGCCAGACTGGACAGGTGAATGAAAAACTGTTTTTT	CASSQTGQVNEKLFF
TRBJ2-1	.	TRBD1	TRBV18	TGTGCCAGCTCCGGGACAGGGCGTAAGCAGGTAACCTCTTACAATGAGCAGTTCTTC	CASSGTGRKQVTSYNEQFF
TRBJ1-6	.	TRBD1	TRBV5-6	TGTGCCAGCAGCTCGGGACAGAGACACCCGTTGGGGTCACCCCTCCACTTT	CASSSGQRHPLGSPLHF
TRBJ1-1	.	TRBD1	TRBV5-6	TGTGCCAGCAGCCCTGTCGGGACAGGGATTACTGAAGCTTTCTTT	CASSPVGTGITEAFF
TRBJ1-1	.	TRBD1	TRBV11-3	TGTGCCAGCAGTACAACAGGGGGGACCACTGAAGCTTTCTTT	CASSTTGGTTEAFF
TRBJ2-2	.	TRBD2	TRBV4-2	TGTGCCAGCAGCCAAGATTCTTGGGGGACTAAGAACACCGGGGAGCTGTTTTTT	CASSQDSWGTKNTGELFF
TRBJ2-2	.	TRBD2	TRBV4-1	TGCGCCAGCAGCCATGATTCGGGGGGGACGCGGTCCACCGGGGAGCTGTTTTTT	CASSHDSGGTRSTGELFF
TRBJ1-1	.	TRBD1	TRBV9	TGTGCCAGCAGCGTAGGGACAGGGGGCACTGAAGCTTTCTTT	CASSVGTGGTEAFF
TRBJ2-3	.	TRBD2	TRBV28	TGTGCCAGCAGTTTGCGGGGGGGAAGGATGGATACGCAGTATTTT	CASSLRGGRMDTQYF
TRBJ1-1	.	.	TRBV6-5	TGTGCCAGCAACCGGGGGACTGAAGCTTTCTTT	CASNRGTEAFF
TRBJ1-3	.	.	TRBV7-9	TGTGCCAGCAGCTTAGGAATCTATAGCTCTGGAAACACCATATATTTT	CASSLGIYSSGNTIYF
TRBJ1-1	.	.	TRBV7-9	TGTGCCAGCAGCGCAAAACTGGCAGGGCACACTGAAGCTTTCTTT	CASSAKLAGHTEAFF
TRBJ1-4	few	.	TRBV5-1	TGCGCCAGCAGCAGGACACGGCGGACTAATGAAAAACTGTTTTTT	CASSRTRRTNEKLFF